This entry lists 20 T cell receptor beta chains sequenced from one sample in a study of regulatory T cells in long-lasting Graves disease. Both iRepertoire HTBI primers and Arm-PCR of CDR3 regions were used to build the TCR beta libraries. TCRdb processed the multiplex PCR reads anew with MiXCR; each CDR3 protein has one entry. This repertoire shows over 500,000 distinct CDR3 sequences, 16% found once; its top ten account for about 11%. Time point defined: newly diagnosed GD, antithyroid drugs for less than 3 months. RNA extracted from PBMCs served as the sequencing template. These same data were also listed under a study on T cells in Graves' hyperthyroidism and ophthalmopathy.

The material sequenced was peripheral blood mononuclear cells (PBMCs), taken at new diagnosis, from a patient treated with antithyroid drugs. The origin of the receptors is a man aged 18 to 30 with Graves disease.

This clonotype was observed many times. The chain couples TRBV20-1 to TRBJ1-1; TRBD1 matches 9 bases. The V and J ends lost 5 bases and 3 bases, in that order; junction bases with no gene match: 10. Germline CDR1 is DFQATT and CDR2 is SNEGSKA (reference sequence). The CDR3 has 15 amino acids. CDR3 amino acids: CSARTRGQGYTEAFF. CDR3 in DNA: TGCAGTGCTCGCACCCGGGGACAGGGATACACTGAAGCTTTCTTT.

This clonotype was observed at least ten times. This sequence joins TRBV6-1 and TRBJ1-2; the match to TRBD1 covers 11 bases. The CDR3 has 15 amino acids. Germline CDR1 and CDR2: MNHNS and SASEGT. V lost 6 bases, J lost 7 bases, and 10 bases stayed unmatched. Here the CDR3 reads CASRPPGQGALGYTF. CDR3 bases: TGTGCCAGCAGGCCTCCCGGACAGGGGGCGCTTGGCTACACCTTC.

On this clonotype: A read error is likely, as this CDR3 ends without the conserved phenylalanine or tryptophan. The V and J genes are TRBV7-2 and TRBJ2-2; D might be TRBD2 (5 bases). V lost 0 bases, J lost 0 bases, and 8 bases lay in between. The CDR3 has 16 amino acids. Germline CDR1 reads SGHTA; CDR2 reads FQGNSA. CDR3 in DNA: TGTGCCAGCAGCTTAGCGCTCGGGACGAACACCGGGGAGCTGTTTCTT. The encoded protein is CASSLALGTNTGELFL.

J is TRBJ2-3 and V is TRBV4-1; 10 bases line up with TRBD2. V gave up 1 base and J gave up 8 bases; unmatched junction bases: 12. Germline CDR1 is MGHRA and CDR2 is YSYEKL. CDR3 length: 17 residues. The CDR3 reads CASSQGPQREGGTTQYF. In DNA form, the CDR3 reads TGCGCCAGCAGCCAAGGCCCCCAGCGGGAGGGAGGGACTACGCAGTATTTT.

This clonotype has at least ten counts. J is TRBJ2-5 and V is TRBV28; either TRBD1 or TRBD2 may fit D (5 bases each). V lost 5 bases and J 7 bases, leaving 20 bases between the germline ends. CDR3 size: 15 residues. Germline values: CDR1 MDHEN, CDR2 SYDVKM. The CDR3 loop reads CASSPTGTIKVTQYF. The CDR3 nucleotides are TGTGCCAGCAGTCCCACCGGGACGATTAAGGTGACCCAGTACTTC.

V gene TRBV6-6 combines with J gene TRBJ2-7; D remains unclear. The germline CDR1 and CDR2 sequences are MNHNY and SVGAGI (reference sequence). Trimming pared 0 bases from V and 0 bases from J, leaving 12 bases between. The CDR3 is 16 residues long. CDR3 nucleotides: TGTGCCAGCAGTTACTCGACGGCTCGTAGCTCCTACGAGCAGTACTTC. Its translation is CASSYSTARSSYEQYF.

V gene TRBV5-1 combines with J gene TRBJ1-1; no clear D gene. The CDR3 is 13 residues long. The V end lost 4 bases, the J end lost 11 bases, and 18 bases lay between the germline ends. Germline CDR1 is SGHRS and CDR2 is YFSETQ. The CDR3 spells CASSPDLSSPAFF. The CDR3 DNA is TGCGCCAGCAGCCCGGACCTGAGTTCCCCGGCTTTCTTT.

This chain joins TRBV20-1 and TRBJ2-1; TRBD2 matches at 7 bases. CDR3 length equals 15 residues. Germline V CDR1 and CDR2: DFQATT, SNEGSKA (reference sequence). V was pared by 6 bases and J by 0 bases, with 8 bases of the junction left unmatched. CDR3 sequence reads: CSAEGGGGSYNEQFF. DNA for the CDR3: TGCAGTGCCGAAGGAGGCGGGGGCTCCTACAATGAGCAGTTCTTC.

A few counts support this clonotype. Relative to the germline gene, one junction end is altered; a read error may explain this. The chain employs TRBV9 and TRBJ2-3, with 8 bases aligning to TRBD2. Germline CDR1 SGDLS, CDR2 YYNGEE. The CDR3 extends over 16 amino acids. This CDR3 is CASSLEEREIVDAQYF. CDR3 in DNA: TGTGCCAGCAGCCTAGAGGAGCGGGAGATCGTAGATGCGCAGTATTTT.

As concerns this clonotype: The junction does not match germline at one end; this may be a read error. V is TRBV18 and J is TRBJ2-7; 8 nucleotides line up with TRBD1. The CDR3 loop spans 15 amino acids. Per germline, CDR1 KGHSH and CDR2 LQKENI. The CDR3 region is CASSPDRGESYEQYF. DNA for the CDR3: TGTGCCAGCTCACCCGACAGGGGTGAGTCCTACGAACAGTACTTC.

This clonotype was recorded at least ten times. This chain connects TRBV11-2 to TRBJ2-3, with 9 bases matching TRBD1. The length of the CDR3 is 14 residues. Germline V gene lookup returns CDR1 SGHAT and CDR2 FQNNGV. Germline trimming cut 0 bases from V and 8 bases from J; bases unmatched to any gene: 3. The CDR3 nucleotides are TGTGCCAGCAGCTTAGACCCGACAGGGGGTACGCAGTATTTT. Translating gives CASSLDPTGGTQYF.

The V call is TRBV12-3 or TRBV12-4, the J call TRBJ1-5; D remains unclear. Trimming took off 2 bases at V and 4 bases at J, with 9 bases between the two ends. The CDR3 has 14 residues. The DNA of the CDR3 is TGTGCCAGCAGTTTACCGGGGAAGAATCAGCCCCAGCATTTT. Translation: CASSLPGKNQPQHF.

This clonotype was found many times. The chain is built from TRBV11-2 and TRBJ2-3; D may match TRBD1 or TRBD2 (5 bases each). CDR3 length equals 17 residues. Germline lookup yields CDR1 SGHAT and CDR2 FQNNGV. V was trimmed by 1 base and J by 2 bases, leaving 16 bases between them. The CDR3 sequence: CASSLAIAGAATDTQYF. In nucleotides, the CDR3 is TGTGCCAGCAGCTTAGCTATCGCCGGGGCTGCCACAGATACGCAGTATTTT.

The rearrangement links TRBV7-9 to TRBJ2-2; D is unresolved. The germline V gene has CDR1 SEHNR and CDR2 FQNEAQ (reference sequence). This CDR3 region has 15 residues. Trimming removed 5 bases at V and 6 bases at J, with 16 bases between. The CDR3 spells CASSARAPVAGELFF. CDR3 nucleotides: TGTGCCAGCAGCGCCCGGGCCCCTGTGGCCGGGGAGCTGTTTTTT.

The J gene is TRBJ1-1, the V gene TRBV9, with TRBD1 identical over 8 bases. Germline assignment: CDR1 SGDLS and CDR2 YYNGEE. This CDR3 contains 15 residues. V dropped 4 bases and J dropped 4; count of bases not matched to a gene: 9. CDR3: CASSPSQGASTEAFF. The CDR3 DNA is TGTGCCAGCAGCCCGAGCCAGGGGGCGAGCACTGAAGCTTTCTTT. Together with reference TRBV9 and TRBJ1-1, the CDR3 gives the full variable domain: DSGVTQTPKHLITATGQRVTLRCSPRSGDLSVYWYQQSLDQGLQFLIQYYNGEERAKGNILERFSAQQFPDLHSELNLSSLELGDSALYFCASSPSQGASTEAFFGQGTRLTVV.

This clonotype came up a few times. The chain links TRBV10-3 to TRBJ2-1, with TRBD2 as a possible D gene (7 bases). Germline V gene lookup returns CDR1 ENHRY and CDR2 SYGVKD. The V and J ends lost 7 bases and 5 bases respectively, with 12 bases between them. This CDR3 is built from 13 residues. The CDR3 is CAIKGDYHNEQFF. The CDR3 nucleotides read TGTGCCATCAAGGGGGACTATCACAATGAGCAGTTCTTC.

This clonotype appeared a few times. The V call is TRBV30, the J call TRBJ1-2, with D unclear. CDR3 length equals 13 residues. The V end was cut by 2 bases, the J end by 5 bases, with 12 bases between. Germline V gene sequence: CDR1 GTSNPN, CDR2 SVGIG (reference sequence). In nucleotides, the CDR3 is TGTGCCTGGAGTATGAGCGTTCCATATGGCTACACCTTC. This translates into CAWSMSVPYGYTF.

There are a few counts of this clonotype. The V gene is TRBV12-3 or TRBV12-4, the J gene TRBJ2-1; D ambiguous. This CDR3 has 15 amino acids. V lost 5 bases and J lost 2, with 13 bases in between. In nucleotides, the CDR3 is TGTGCCAGCAGTCAGGCAGGACCTACCTACAATGAGCAGTTCTTC. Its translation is CASSQAGPTYNEQFF.

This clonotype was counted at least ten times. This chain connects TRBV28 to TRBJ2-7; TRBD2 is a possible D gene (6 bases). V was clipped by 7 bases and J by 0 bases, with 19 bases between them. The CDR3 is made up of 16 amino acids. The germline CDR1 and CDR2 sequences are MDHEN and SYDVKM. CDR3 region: CASTRPSDRVSYEQYF. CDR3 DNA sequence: TGTGCCAGCACCAGGCCTAGCGACCGTGTCTCCTACGAGCAGTACTTC.

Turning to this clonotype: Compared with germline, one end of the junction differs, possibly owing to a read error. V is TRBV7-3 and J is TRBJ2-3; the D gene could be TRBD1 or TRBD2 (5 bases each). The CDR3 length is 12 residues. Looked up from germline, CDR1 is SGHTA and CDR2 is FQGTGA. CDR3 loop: CASSSSTGTQYF. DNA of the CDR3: TGTGCCAGCAGCTCTAGCACAGGTACGCAGTATTTT.